These T cell receptor beta chains were read from a single sample in a study of shared clonotypes between healthy human individuals. Sequencing was performed with immunoSEQ multiplex PCR; in TCRdb, only in-frame clones are kept and a portion is missing. The sample lists around 1.6 million clones, 95% to 99% occurring once. Input material: naive CD4+ T cells sorted from blood. These receptor sequences come from a man aged 30 to 39 in good health. The CDR3 runs from the conserved cysteine through the conserved F or W. A D gene is named only where the DNA matches it firmly. Clone size is given for some rows only: seen once, a few or many times, or a class if the clone is expanded.

>TRBV6-1|TRBJ2-1|.|TRBD2
CASSVGAGRARNEQFF
TGTGCCAGCAGTGTTGGGGCAGGGAGGGCTCGGAATGAGCAGTTCTTC
>TRBV28|TRBJ2-1|.|TRBD1
CASSSQQGKSYNEQFF
TGTGCCAGCAGTTCCCAACAGGGGAAGTCCTACAATGAGCAGTTCTTC
>TRBV1|TRBJ1-5|.|.
CTSSQQGQDGHEYQPQHF
TGCACCAGCAGCCAACAGGGACAGGACGGGCATGAGTATCAGCCCCAGCATTTT
>TRBV7-7|TRBJ2-7|.|.
CASSLGPSNEQYF
TGTGCCAGCAGCTTAGGGCCGAGCAACGAGCAGTACTTC
>TRBV6-6|TRBJ2-7|.|TRBD2
CASRSGTSGSYEQYF
TGTGCCAGCAGAAGCGGGACTAGCGGGAGCTACGAGCAGTACTTC
>TRBV5-4|TRBJ1-2|.|TRBD1
CASSEGQGSYGYTF
TGTGCCAGCAGCGAGGGACAGGGGAGCTATGGCTACACCTTC
>TRBV19|TRBJ2-4|.|.
CASSIEARSNIQYF
TGTGCCAGTAGTATAGAAGCAAGGTCGAACATTCAGTACTTC
>TRBV18|TRBJ2-1|.|TRBD2
CASSPLSGSVNEQFF
TGTGCCAGCTCACCGTTGAGCGGGAGTGTAAATGAGCAGTTCTTC
>TRBV29-1|TRBJ1-2|.|.
CSVKTANYGYTF
TGCAGCGTGAAGACAGCTAACTATGGCTACACCTTC
>TRBV7-6|TRBJ2-7|.|TRBD1
CASSLVGGQGTVFEQYF
TGTGCCAGCAGCTTAGTAGGAGGACAGGGAACGGTGTTCGAGCAGTACTTC
>TRBV15|TRBJ2-7|.|.
CATSRDEVDSVTYEQYF
TGTGCCACCAGCAGAGATGAGGTTGATAGCGTAACCTACGAGCAGTACTTC
>TRBV6-6|TRBJ1-5|.|.
CASRRTGINQPQHF
TGTGCCAGCAGGAGGACTGGTATAAATCAGCCCCAGCATTTT
>TRBV6-1|TRBJ2-2|few|TRBD1
CASRERPGQGTGELFF
TGTGCCAGCAGAGAACGACCGGGACAGGGCACCGGGGAGCTGTTTTTT
>TRBV29-1|TRBJ2-3|.|TRBD1
CSGEPGQTLTDTQYF
TGCAGCGGGGAACCGGGACAGACCCTCACAGATACGCAGTATTTT
>TRBV7-2|TRBJ2-7|.|.
CASSPRLAYEQYF
TGTGCCAGCAGCCCTCGACTAGCCTACGAGCAGTACTTC
>TRBV19|TRBJ1-2|.|TRBD1
CASSIWRGRRRGYTF
TGTGCCAGTAGTATCTGGAGGGGGCGAAGGAGGGGCTACACCTTC
>TRBV5-1|TRBJ2-5|.|.
CASSLAVSGAQETQYF
TGCGCCAGCAGCTTGGCCGTGTCGGGAGCCCAAGAGACCCAGTACTTC
>TRBV5-5|TRBJ1-5|.|.
CASSALVSGVSNQPQHF
TGTGCCAGCAGCGCCCTAGTGTCGGGGGTGAGCAATCAGCCCCAGCATTTT
>TRBV4-3|TRBJ2-3|.|TRBD2
CASSSERLAGTDTQYF
TGCGCCAGCAGCTCTGAGAGGCTAGCGGGCACAGATACGCAGTATTTT
>TRBV7-2|TRBJ2-7|.|.
CASSLVRGSYEQYF
TGTGCCAGCAGCTTAGTCCGCGGATCCTACGAGCAGTACTTC
>TRBV15|TRBJ2-2|.|TRBD2
CATSRDPPSLAGGTGELFF
TGTGCCACCAGCAGAGATCCCCCCTCCCTAGCGGGAGGAACCGGGGAGCTGTTTTTT
>TRBV11-2|TRBJ2-1|.|TRBD2
CASSIISGTSSYNEQFF
TGTGCCAGCAGCATCATTAGCGGGACTAGCTCCTACAATGAGCAGTTCTTC
>TRBV7-2|TRBJ1-2|.|.
CASSLAFQGNYGYTF
TGTGCCAGCAGCTTAGCGTTCCAGGGGAACTATGGCTACACCTTC
>TRBV28|TRBJ2-3|.|.
CASTEPGTRRDTQYF
TGTGCCAGCACCGAGCCGGGGACCAGAAGGGATACGCAGTATTTT